Following are 2 T cell receptor beta chains from one sample sequenced in a study of cytomegalovirus exposure and HLA in healthy donors. Amplification used 60 Vbeta primers and 13 Jbeta primers. This table comes from immunoSEQ multiplex PCR, and its TCRdb copy is limited to in-frame clones, with some not included. Of under 55,000 clones listed, around 70% are singletons. The source material was PBMCs. All receptors come from a woman aged 45-65 years in good health and CMV-seronegative.

This clone appeared a few times. This chain links TRBV19 with TRBJ2-3; no definite D call. The CDR3 has 15 amino acids. The V end was cut by 5 bases, the J end by 3 bases, with 15 bases between. Per the germline V gene, CDR1 is LNHDA and CDR2 is SQIVND (reference sequence). CDR3: CASSATTYDTDTQYF. DNA for the CDR3: TGTGCCAGTAGTGCGACAACTTACGATACAGATACGCAGTATTTT.

This clone showed up just a few times. This chain uses TRBV14 with TRBJ1-6, with D hard to call. V lost 0 bases and J lost 0, with 3 bases in between. This CDR3 is built from 15 residues. Per germline, CDR1 SGHDN and CDR2 FVKESK. The CDR3 loop reads CASSQDSSYNSPLHF. The CDR3 region has the DNA TGTGCCAGCAGCCAAGATAGCTCCTATAATTCACCCCTCCACTTT.